This T cell receptor beta chain was observed in a study of cytomegalovirus exposure and HLA in healthy donors. General study points: Sequencing likely generated an artifact that appeared as a cluster of highly shared sequence variants. Per published reports, the classifier diagnosed cytomegalovirus status with high specificity and sensitivity. TCR beta sequences reportedly predicted most subjects' HLA-A and HLA-B alleles accurately. With later analysis, a missense DCLRE1C variant became linked to TCR beta V- and J-gene trimming.

Both 60 Vbeta primers and 13 Jbeta primers went into the PCR. Profiled with immunoSEQ multiplex PCR; TCRdb holds only in-frame clones, not every one. The data show about 110,000 clones, 70% seen once. The germline CDR1 and CDR2 sequences are SGDLS and YYNGEE. The CDR3 contains 15 residues. V lost 4 bases and J lost 5, with 16 bases in between. This clone was detected a few times. What it binds is not known. This sequence originates from a man aged 30 to 39 in good health and CMV-seropositive. The V and J genes are TRBV9 and TRBJ2-1, with D tentatively TRBD1 (5 bases). Sequenced: PBMCs. CDR3 sequence (DNA): TGTGCCAGCAGCCCCACCGGTGGGGCTGACAATGAGCAGTTCTTC. Its translation is CASSPTGGADNEQFF. Complete variable domain (other parts from reference TRBV9 and TRBJ2-1): DSGVTQTPKHLITATGQRVTLRCSPRSGDLSVYWYQQSLDQGLQFLIQYYNGEERAKGNILERFSAQQFPDLHSELNLSSLELGDSALYFCASSPTGGADNEQFFGPGTRLTVL.